In this sample, the clone carrying this T cell receptor (beta chain) turned up a few times. The V gene's germline CDR1 is WNHNN and CDR2 SYGVQD (reference sequence). The CDR3 contains 13 residues. V lost 5 bases and J 8 bases, leaving 12 bases between the germline ends. Memory CD4+ T cells were sorted as CD4+CD45RO+CD25- cells. Each CDR3 protein is one row after TCRdb ran MiXCR on the 5' RACE reads. The data show 60,000 to 65,000 distinct CDR3 sequences, with 20% to 25% seen just once and about 3% held by the top ten. Material: memory CD4+ T cells sorted from a lymph node. The subset is: memory CD4+ T cells, CD4+CD45RO+CD25-. The clonotype originates from a female donor with breast cancer. This sequence joins TRBV10-1 and TRBJ1-4; tentatively, D is TRBD1 (5 bases). Here the CDR3 DNA reads TGCGCCAGCAGTTTGTCGACAGCGGAAAAACTGTTTTTT. It encodes CASSLSTAEKLFF.